The 18 T cell receptor beta chains listed next were all sequenced from one sample in a study of blood T cell repertoires in COVID-19. The method was immunoSEQ multiplex PCR; TCRdb's version includes in-frame clones alone and lacks a portion of them. The table shows some 190,000 clones, with 65% to 80% occurring only once. The specimen was PBMCs or T cells enriched from blood (not recorded which). The origin of the receptors is a woman aged 45-65 years with acute COVID-19.

The J gene is TRBJ2-1, the V gene TRBV5-1, with D possibly TRBD1 on 6 matching bases. Trimming cost V 0 bases and J 8 bases, with 15 bases left between them. The V gene's germline CDR1 is SGHRS and CDR2 YFSETQ. CDR3 length: 15 residues. CDR3 region: CASSLAITGLDEQFF. CDR3 nucleotide sequence: TGCGCCAGCAGCTTGGCGATAACAGGGCTGGATGAGCAGTTCTTC.

The chain combines TRBV11-2 with TRBJ1-1; the match to TRBD1 covers 8 bases. Germline CDR1 is SGHAT and CDR2 is FQNNGV. V shed 0 bases, J shed 4 bases, and the junction held 1 base outside the gene matches. The CDR3 spans 14 residues. CDR3 region: CASSLEQGVTEAFF. In DNA form, the CDR3 reads TGTGCCAGCAGCTTAGAACAGGGGGTCACTGAAGCTTTCTTT. Drawing the rest from reference TRBV11-2 and TRBJ1-1, the complete variable domain is EAGVAQSPRYKIIEKRQSVAFWCNPISGHATLYWYQQILGQGPKLLIQFQNNGVVDDSQLPKDRFSAERLKGVDSTLKIQPAKLEDSAVYLCASSLEQGVTEAFFGQGTRLTVV.

This sequence joins TRBV7-8 and TRBJ1-1; weak D call: TRBD1 (5 bases). Germline loops: CDR1 SGHVS, CDR2 FQNEAQ. V was trimmed by 5 bases and J by 0 bases, leaving 19 bases between them. This CDR3 region has 17 residues. The DNA of the CDR3 is TGTGCCAGCAGCCTACTGACACAGGAGATTATGAACACTGAAGCTTTCTTT. Translated, it gives CASSLLTQEIMNTEAFF. Full variable domain (missing parts from reference TRBV7-8 and TRBJ1-1): GAGVSQSPRYKVAKRGQDVALRCDPISGHVSLFWYQQALGQGPEFLTYFQNEAQLDKSGLPSDRFFAERPEGSVSTLKIQRTQQEDSAVYLCASSLLTQEIMNTEAFFGQGTRLTVV.

This clone has a handful of counts. J is TRBJ2-5 and V is TRBV7-9; 10 bases fit TRBD1. The germline gives CDR1 SEHNR, CDR2 FQNEAQ (reference sequence). J was trimmed by 2 bases and V by 4 bases; bases with no gene match: 10. The CDR3 sequence is 17 residues long. The CDR3 sequence: CASSWPTGTGDQETQYF. CDR3 nucleotide sequence: TGTGCCAGCAGCTGGCCTACCGGGACAGGGGATCAAGAGACCCAGTACTTC. Full variable domain (outside the CDR3, taken from reference TRBV7-9 and TRBJ2-5): DTGVSQNPRHKITKRGQNVTFRCDPISEHNRLYWYRQTLGQGPEFLTYFQNEAQLEKSRLLSDRFSAERPKGSFSTLEIQRTEQGDSAMYLCASSWPTGTGDQETQYFGPGTRLLVL.

The J gene is TRBJ2-7, the V gene TRBV5-6; 9 bases line up with TRBD1. J gave up 4 bases and V 0 bases, and 2 bases lay outside the gene matches. The germline V gene has CDR1 SGHDT and CDR2 YYEEEE. This CDR3 has 14 residues. The CDR3 nucleotides read TGTGCCAGCAGCTTGGTAGACAGGGGGTACGAGCAGTACGTC. This gives the protein CASSLVDRGYEQYV.

The V and J genes are TRBV9 and TRBJ1-4, with a possible D match to TRBD1 (6 bases). Germline V CDR1 and CDR2: SGDLS, YYNGEE. The ends were cut back, 0 bases at V and 7 bases at J, with 16 bases in the middle. The CDR3 runs to 16 residues. This CDR3 reads CASSVESAGAGEKLFF. The CDR3 region has the DNA TGTGCCAGCAGCGTAGAGTCGGCAGGGGCGGGTGAAAAACTGTTTTTT.

V and J are TRBV24-1 and TRBJ2-3; a possible D gene is TRBD2 (6 bases). The V and J ends lost 4 bases and 5 bases respectively, with 18 bases between them. This CDR3 comprises 16 residues. From germline, CDR1 is KGHDR and CDR2 SFDVKD. This CDR3 is CATSDPTGGLRDTQYF. The DNA for the CDR3 is TGTGCCACCAGTGACCCCACCGGGGGTTTGAGAGATACGCAGTATTTT.

J is TRBJ1-2 and V is TRBV5-1; TRBD1 matches 7 bases. CDR1 and CDR2 from the germline V gene are SGHRS and YFSETQ. V trimming: 0 bases; J trimming: 6 bases; junction bases outside the gene matches: 5. CDR3 length equals 14 residues. The CDR3: CASSLADRAHGYTF. DNA for the CDR3: TGCGCCAGCAGCTTGGCCGACAGGGCCCATGGCTACACCTTC. The whole variable domain, remainder taken from reference TRBV5-1 and TRBJ1-2, is KAGVTQTPRYLIKTRGQQVTLSCSPISGHRSVSWYQQTPGQGLQFLFEYFSETQRNKGNFPGRFSGRQFSNSRSEMNVSTLELGDSALYLCASSLADRAHGYTFGSGTRLTVV.

The genes are TRBV28 and TRBJ1-1; no firm D call. Looked up from germline, CDR1 is MDHEN and CDR2 is SYDVKM. The CDR3 consists of 14 residues. V was pared by 2 bases and J by 3 bases, with 10 bases between. CDR3 sequence: CASSLPGRDTEAFF. CDR3 in DNA: TGTGCCAGCAGTTTACCGGGGAGGGACACTGAAGCTTTCTTT.

The chain carries TRBV25-1 and TRBJ2-1; TRBD2 matches at 8 bases. The CDR3 runs 15 residues. Germline CDR1 and CDR2: MGHDK and SYGVNS. V lost 2 bases to trimming and J lost 1 base; unmatched junction nucleotides: 1. The CDR3 nucleotides read TGTGCCAGCAGTGAAGCGGGGGGTTCCTACAATGAGCAGTTCTTC. Translation gives CASSEAGGSYNEQFF. Full variable domain (outside the CDR3, taken from reference TRBV25-1 and TRBJ2-1): EADIYQTPRYLVIGTGKKITLECSQTMGHDKMYWYQQDPGMELHLIHYSYGVNSTEKGDLSSESTVSRIRTEHFPLTLESARPSHTSQYLCASSEAGGSYNEQFFGPGTRLTVL.

The chain uses TRBV28 and TRBJ1-1; tentative D call: TRBD1 (5 bases). The CDR3 runs 12 residues. V lost 4 bases to trimming and J lost 5 bases, with 8 bases between them. Germline CDR1 MDHEN, CDR2 SYDVKM. The DNA for the CDR3 is TGTGCCAGCAGTTCGACAGTGACTGAAGCTTTCTTT. Translating gives CASSSTVTEAFF.

This clone was observed a single time. In DNA form, the CDR3 reads TGCGCCAGCAGCGTGGGGGACAACTACGAGCAGTACGTC. Translation: CASSVGDNYEQYV. The gene calls are TRBV5-1 and TRBJ2-7; maybe TRBD1 (6 bases). In germline, CDR1 is SGHRS, CDR2 YFSETQ. This CDR3 has 13 amino acids. V was shortened by 4 bases and J by 3 bases, with 11 bases between the two germline ends.

The chain uses TRBV14 and TRBJ2-3, with TRBD1 matching over 10 bases. In germline, CDR1 is SGHDN, CDR2 FVKESK. The CDR3 is 16 residues long. The V gene end was trimmed by 3 bases and the J gene end by 4 bases; junction bases not matched to a gene: 7. CDR3 nucleotide sequence: TGTGCCAGCAGCCAGCGAGGGACAGGGGTCGCAGATACGCAGTATTTT. Protein sequence: CASSQRGTGVADTQYF.

The V call is TRBV5-7, the J call TRBJ2-7, with a possible D match to TRBD2 (6 bases). Being an ORF, TRBV5-7 has a function that is uncertain. This CDR3 contains 8 residues. V was pared by 8 bases and J by 9 bases, with 6 bases between. In DNA form, the CDR3 reads TGTGCCAGGGGGGGGCAGTACGTC. Encoded protein: CARGGQYV.

This rearrangement joins TRBV4-3 to TRBJ2-3; D gene unclear. CDR3 length equals 14 residues. Germline-derived CDR1 and CDR2 are LGHNA and YSLEER. Trimming shortened V by 1 base and J by 2 bases, and 7 bases separated the two germline ends. Written as DNA, the CDR3 is TGCGCCAGCAGCCAAGGGCAGTTCACAGATACGCAGTATTTT. Residues: CASSQGQFTDTQYF.

This chain joins TRBV6-6 and TRBJ1-2, with D tentatively TRBD1 (5 bases). V was trimmed by 5 bases and J by 7 bases, leaving 14 bases between them. Germline V gene data show CDR1 as MNHNY and CDR2 as SVGAGI (reference sequence). The CDR3 runs 13 residues. DNA of the CDR3: TGTGCCAGCAGTATCAGGGTAGGGTCTGGCTACACCTTC. Its protein is CASSIRVGSGYTF.

The chain employs TRBV6-5 and TRBJ2-7, with TRBD2 as a possible D gene (5 bases). Germline CDR1 reads MNHEY; CDR2 reads SVGAGI. The CDR3 spans 15 residues. Trimming pared 0 bases from V and 7 bases from J, leaving 16 bases between. The CDR3 loop is CASSYSGGLPKEQYV. The CDR3 DNA is TGTGCCAGCAGTTACTCGGGTGGACTCCCCAAAGAGCAGTACGTC.

This rearrangement joins TRBV2 to TRBJ1-6; 8 bases are shared with TRBD1. V shed 6 bases and J 6 bases; nucleotides not matched to a gene: 7. The CDR3 consists of 15 residues. The germline V gene encodes CDR1 SNHLY and CDR2 FYNNEI. The CDR3 protein is CASRVQGVSNSPLHF. In nucleotides, the CDR3 is TGTGCCAGCAGGGTACAGGGGGTTTCTAATTCACCCCTCCACTTT.